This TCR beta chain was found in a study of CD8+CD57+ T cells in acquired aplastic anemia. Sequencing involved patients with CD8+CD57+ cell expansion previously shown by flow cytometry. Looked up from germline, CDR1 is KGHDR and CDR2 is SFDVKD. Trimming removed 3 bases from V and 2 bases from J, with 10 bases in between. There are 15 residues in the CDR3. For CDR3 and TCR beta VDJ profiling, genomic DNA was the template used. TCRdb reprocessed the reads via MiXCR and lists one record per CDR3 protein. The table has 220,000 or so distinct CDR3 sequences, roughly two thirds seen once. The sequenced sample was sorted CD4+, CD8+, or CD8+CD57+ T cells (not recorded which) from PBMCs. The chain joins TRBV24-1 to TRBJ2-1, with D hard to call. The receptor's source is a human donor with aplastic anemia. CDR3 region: CATSDTRGPYNEQFF. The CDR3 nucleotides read TGTGCCACCAGTGATACTCGCGGTCCCTACAATGAGCAGTTCTTC.